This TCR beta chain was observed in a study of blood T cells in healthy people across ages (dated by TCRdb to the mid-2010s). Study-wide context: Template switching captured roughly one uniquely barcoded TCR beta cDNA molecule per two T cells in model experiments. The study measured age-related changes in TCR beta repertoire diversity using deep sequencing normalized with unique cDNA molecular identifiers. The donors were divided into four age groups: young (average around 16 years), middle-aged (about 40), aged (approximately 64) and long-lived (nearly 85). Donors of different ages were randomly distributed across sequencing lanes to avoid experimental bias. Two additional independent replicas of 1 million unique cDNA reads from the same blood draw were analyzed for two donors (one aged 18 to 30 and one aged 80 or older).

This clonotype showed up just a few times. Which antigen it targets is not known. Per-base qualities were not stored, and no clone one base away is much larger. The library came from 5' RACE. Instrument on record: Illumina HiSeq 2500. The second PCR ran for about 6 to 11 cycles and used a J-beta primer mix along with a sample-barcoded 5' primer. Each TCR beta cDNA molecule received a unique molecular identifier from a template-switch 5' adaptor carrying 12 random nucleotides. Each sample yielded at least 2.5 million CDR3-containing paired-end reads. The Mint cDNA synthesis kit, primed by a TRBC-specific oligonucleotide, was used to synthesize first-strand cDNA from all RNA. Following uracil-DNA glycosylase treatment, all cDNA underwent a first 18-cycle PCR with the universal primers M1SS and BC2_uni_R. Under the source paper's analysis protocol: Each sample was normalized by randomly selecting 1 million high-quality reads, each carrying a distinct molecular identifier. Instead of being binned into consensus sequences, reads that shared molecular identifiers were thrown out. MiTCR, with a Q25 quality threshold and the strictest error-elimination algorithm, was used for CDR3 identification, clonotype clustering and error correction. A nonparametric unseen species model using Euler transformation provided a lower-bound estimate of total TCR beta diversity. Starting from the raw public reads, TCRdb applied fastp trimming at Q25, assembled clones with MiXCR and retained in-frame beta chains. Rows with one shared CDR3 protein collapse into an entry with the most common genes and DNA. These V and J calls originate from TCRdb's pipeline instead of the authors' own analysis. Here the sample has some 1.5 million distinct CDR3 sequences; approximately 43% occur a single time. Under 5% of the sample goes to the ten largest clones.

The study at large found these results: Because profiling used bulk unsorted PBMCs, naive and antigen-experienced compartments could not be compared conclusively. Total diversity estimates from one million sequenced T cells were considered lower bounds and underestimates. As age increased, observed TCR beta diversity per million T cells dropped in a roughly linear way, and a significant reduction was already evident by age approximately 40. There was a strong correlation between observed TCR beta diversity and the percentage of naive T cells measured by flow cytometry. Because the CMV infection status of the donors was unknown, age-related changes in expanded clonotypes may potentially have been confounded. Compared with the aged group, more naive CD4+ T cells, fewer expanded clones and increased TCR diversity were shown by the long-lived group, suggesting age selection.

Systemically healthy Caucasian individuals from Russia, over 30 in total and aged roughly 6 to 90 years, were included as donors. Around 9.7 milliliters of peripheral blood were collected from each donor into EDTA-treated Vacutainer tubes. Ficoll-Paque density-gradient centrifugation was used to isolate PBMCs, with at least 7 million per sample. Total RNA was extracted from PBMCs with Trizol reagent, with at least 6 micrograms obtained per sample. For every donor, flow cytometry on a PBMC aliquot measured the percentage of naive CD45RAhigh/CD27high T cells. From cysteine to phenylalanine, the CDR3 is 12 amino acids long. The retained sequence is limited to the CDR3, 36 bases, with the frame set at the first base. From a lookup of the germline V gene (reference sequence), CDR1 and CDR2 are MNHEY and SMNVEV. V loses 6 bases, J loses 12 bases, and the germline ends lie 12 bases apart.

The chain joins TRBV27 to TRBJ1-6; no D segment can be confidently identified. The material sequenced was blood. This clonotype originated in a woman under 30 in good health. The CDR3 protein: CASSNTLEPLHF. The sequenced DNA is TGTGCCAGCAGCAATACCTTGGAACCCCTCCACTTT.